Following are 32 T cell receptor beta chains from one sample sequenced in a study of T-cell memory formation after mild COVID-19. TCRdb processed the 5' RACE reads anew with MiXCR; each CDR3 protein has one entry. The sample holds 200,000 to 300,000 distinct CDR3 sequences, approximately 16% seen once. The sample comprised PBMCs or a T cell subset sorted from them (not recorded which). The origin of the receptors is a man between 18 and 29 years old who had mild COVID-19 (a few samples of this study predate the infection). Cell type and time point are not known.

The chain links TRBV20-1 to TRBJ2-7, with D perhaps TRBD1 or TRBD2 (5 bases each). CDR3 length: 14 residues. CDR1 is DFQATT, CDR2 SNEGSKA, per germline (reference sequence). Between the trimmed V and J ends, which lost 3 bases and 2 bases, there was a span of 14 bases. This CDR3 reads CSARVEGRPYEQYF. For the CDR3, the DNA is TGCAGTGCTAGGGTTGAGGGACGGCCCTACGAGCAGTACTTC.

The chain combines TRBV7-9 with TRBJ1-2; 7 bases agree with TRBD1. The V segment lost 5 bases and the J segment 7 bases; nucleotides outside the gene matches: 19. This CDR3 is 17 amino acids long. CDR1 is SEHNR, CDR2 FQNEAQ, per germline (reference sequence). The CDR3 coding sequence is TGTGCCAGCAGCGGAATCCTTCGGACAGGTTTTTTTGTTGGCTACACCTTC. Translated, it gives CASSGILRTGFFVGYTF.

The chain employs TRBV12-3 or TRBV12-4 and TRBJ1-2; perhaps TRBD1 as D (5 bases). This CDR3 has 14 residues. The germline V and J ends were trimmed by 5 bases and 6 bases, with 16 bases remaining between them. The CDR3 nucleotides are TGTGCCAGCAGTGTGGGCCGGGGGACCGATGGCTACACCTTC. It encodes CASSVGRGTDGYTF.

The chain is built from TRBV10-1 and TRBJ1-2; 9 bases map to TRBD1. Germline V gene sequence: CDR1 WNHNN, CDR2 SYGVQD (reference sequence). This CDR3 contains 13 residues. J was trimmed by 8 bases and V by 4 bases; bases with no gene match: 5. The CDR3 nucleotides read TGCGCCAGCAGTGCGGACAGGGGAAGAGGCTACACCTTC. Translating gives CASSADRGRGYTF.

This clonotype turned up a few times. The chain joins TRBV24-1 to TRBJ2-3; 7 bases agree with TRBD1. This CDR3 is built from 15 residues. Germline assignment: CDR1 KGHDR and CDR2 SFDVKD. After removal of 2 bases from V and 5 bases from J, the junction contained 6 bases not matched to a gene. CDR3 loop: CATSDSRGPGDTQYF. DNA for the CDR3: TGTGCCACCAGTGATTCAAGGGGGCCGGGAGATACGCAGTATTTT.

The table lists this clonotype with a few counts. The chain recombines TRBV6-2 or TRBV6-3 with TRBJ2-7, with TRBD2 matching over 8 bases. The CDR3 spans 14 residues. V lost 6 bases to trimming and J lost 5 bases; unmatched junction nucleotides: 9. The V gene's germline CDR1 is MNHEY and CDR2 SVGEGT. CDR3 in DNA: TGTGCCAGCAGACACGGAGCGGGAGACCACGAGCAGTACTTC. Protein product: CASRHGAGDHEQYF.

This clonotype showed up just once. The rearrangement joins TRBV15 to TRBJ2-3, with 8 positions matching TRBD2. Germline CDR1 and CDR2: LNHNV and YYDKDF (reference sequence). The CDR3 consists of 14 residues. Trimming removed 4 bases from V and 6 bases from J; junction bases left unmatched: 6. CDR3 bases: TGTGCCACCAGCATCGGGGGGGCAGGCGATACGCAGTATTTT. This sequence encodes CATSIGGAGDTQYF.

The rearrangement uses TRBV20-1 and TRBJ2-2; D is uncertain. This CDR3 comprises 14 residues. V lost 3 bases and J lost 1, with 9 bases in between. The V gene's germline CDR1 is DFQATT and CDR2 SNEGSKA (reference sequence). CDR3 coding DNA: TGCAGTGCTAGTAGCCGGAAGAACACCGGGGAGCTGTTTTTT. It is translated as CSASSRKNTGELFF.

V gene TRBV28 combines with J gene TRBJ2-1, with D possibly matching TRBD1 (6 bases). Germline CDR1 and CDR2: MDHEN and SYDVKM. The length of the CDR3 is 16 residues. Trimming shortened V by 5 bases and J by 0 bases, and 14 bases separated the two germline ends. For the CDR3, the DNA is TGTGCCAGCAGTCCATCGGACAGCAGCTCCTACAATGAGCAGTTCTTC. Translation: CASSPSDSSSYNEQFF.

This clonotype was observed many times. The V and J genes are TRBV3-1 and TRBJ2-3, with D hard to call. The germline gives CDR1 LGHDT, CDR2 YNNKEL (reference sequence). Between the trimmed V and J ends, which lost 1 base and 6 bases, there was a span of 8 bases. There are 13 residues in the CDR3. In nucleotides, the CDR3 is TGTGCCAGCAGCCAAGTCATTGCGGATACGCAGTATTTT. Encoded protein: CASSQVIADTQYF.

This clonotype was recorded a few times. In nucleotides, the CDR3 is TGTGCCAGCAGCCAATCACAGGGGAGGGGCACAGATACGCAGTATTTT. It is translated as CASSQSQGRGTDTQYF. This chain connects TRBV4-2 to TRBJ2-3, with D perhaps assigned TRBD1 or TRBD2 (7 bases each). Between the trimmed V and J ends, which lost 2 bases and 1 base, there was a span of 13 bases. The CDR3 is 16 amino acids. Germline CDR1 LGHNA, CDR2 YNFKEQ.

The chain employs TRBV15 and TRBJ2-1; 9 bases map to TRBD2. Trimming cost V 1 base and J 9 bases; bases outside gene matches: 19. The CDR3 covers 19 residues. The germline V gene has CDR1 LNHNV and CDR2 YYDKDF (reference sequence). CDR3 nucleotides: TGTGCCACCAGCAGAGCGGGTCAAGAGACGGCTAGCGGGGTCGGTGAGCAGTTCTTC. Residues: CATSRAGQETASGVGEQFF.

This clonotype was seen a handful of times. The chain is built from TRBV7-2 and TRBJ2-7; 8 nucleotides align to TRBD2. CDR1 and CDR2 (germline): SGHTA, FQGNSA. J was trimmed by 4 bases and V by 3 bases; bases with no gene match: 2. The CDR3 is 13 amino acids. The chain's CDR3 is CASSLGLEYEQYF. CDR3 nucleotides: TGTGCCAGCAGCTTGGGACTAGAGTACGAGCAGTACTTC.

A few counts support this clonotype. V is TRBV7-9 and J is TRBJ2-7; no firm D call. Germline V lookup: CDR1 SEHNR, CDR2 FQNEAQ (reference sequence). CDR3 length: 12 residues. V was clipped by 8 bases and J by 1 base, with 9 bases between them. CDR3 in amino acids: CASSIGSYEQYF. In nucleotides, the CDR3 is TGTGCCAGCTCGATAGGGTCCTACGAGCAGTACTTC.

The chain has TRBV29-1 and TRBJ2-3; 7 bases are shared with TRBD1. This CDR3 is 16 amino acids long. V shed 1 base and J 6 bases; nucleotides not matched to a gene: 13. Germline V gene lookup returns CDR1 SQVTM and CDR2 ANQGSEA. CDR3 region: CSVEGQILGGIDTQYF. The CDR3 DNA is TGCAGCGTTGAAGGCCAGATATTAGGGGGCATCGATACGCAGTATTTT.

Only a few counts were recorded for this clonotype. This chain links TRBV29-1 with TRBJ2-1; the D gene is possibly TRBD2 (5 bases). Looked up from germline, CDR1 is SQVTM and CDR2 is ANQGSEA. V was pared by 4 bases and J by 7 bases, with 11 bases between. The CDR3 totals 12 residues. This CDR3 is CSVVPGSNEQFF. For the CDR3, the DNA is TGCAGCGTTGTTCCGGGGTCGAATGAGCAGTTCTTC.

This clonotype has just a few counts. The chain combines TRBV5-1 with TRBJ2-4; TRBD2 might be the D (6 bases). V was shortened by 4 bases and J by 5 bases, with 16 bases between the two germline ends. The CDR3 runs 15 residues. Germline V gene lookup returns CDR1 SGHRS and CDR2 YFSETQ. CDR3 loop: CASSGRLGEENIQYF. Written as DNA, the CDR3 is TGCGCCAGCAGCGGTCGACTAGGGGAGGAAAACATTCAGTACTTC.

This chain links TRBV7-8 with TRBJ1-1; D is uncertain. The CDR3 loop spans 14 amino acids. Per the germline V gene, CDR1 is SGHVS and CDR2 is FQNEAQ. Trimming took 1 base from V and 6 from J, leaving 12 bases between them. CDR3 sequence: CASSLGPWEAEAFF. The CDR3 coding sequence is TGTGCCAGCAGCTTAGGGCCCTGGGAGGCTGAAGCTTTCTTT.

This sequence joins TRBV11-2 and TRBJ2-1; a weak D match, TRBD2 (6 bases). The germline V gene encodes CDR1 SGHAT and CDR2 FQNNGV. V was cut by 6 bases and J by 7 bases, with 22 bases left in between. The CDR3 extends over 16 amino acids. The CDR3 nucleotides are TGTGCCAGCAGTTCCCTATACGGGGAGGAATGGAATGAGCAGTTCTTC. As protein: CASSSLYGEEWNEQFF.

This clonotype was found many times. DNA of the CDR3: TGCAGTGCTACCAAGGCAGGGACAGGGGGTTACGAGCAGTACTTC. Translation gives CSATKAGTGGYEQYF. The V and J genes are TRBV20-1 and TRBJ2-7; 11 bases agree with TRBD1. After removal of 4 bases from V and 4 bases from J, the junction contained 9 bases not matched to a gene. The CDR3 extends over 15 amino acids. CDR1 DFQATT and CDR2 SNEGSKA come from the germline V gene (reference sequence).

V and J are TRBV29-1 and TRBJ1-6; D not certain. This CDR3 has 14 residues. The germline gives CDR1 SQVTM, CDR2 ANQGSEA. Trimming stripped 3 bases from V and 4 bases from J, with 10 bases between. In nucleotides, the CDR3 is TGCAGCGTTGACGGGGTGAGATATAATTCACCCCTCCACTTT. Translating it yields CSVDGVRYNSPLHF.

This clonotype was seen more than once but under ten times. The chain has TRBV7-9 and TRBJ2-7; D is ambiguous. The V gene's germline CDR1 is SEHNR and CDR2 FQNEAQ (reference sequence). CDR3 length equals 11 residues. V shed 3 bases and J shed 6 bases, with 6 bases lying between them. CDR3 amino acids: CASSLVVEQYF. The CDR3 DNA is TGTGCCAGCAGCTTGGTTGTCGAGCAGTACTTC.

This clonotype was found a few times. The CDR3 nucleotides read TGTGCCAGCAGCGTAGTAGACCTGTGGACTGAAGCTTTCTTT. This encodes CASSVVDLWTEAFF. V gene TRBV9 combines with J gene TRBJ1-1; no reliable D call. The CDR3 contains 14 residues. V lost 0 bases to trimming and J lost 5 bases, with 11 bases between them. CDR1 is SGDLS and CDR2 is YYNGEE in the germline V gene.

V and J are TRBV12-3 or TRBV12-4 and TRBJ2-1; D is unclear. The CDR3 runs 13 residues. V lost 1 base, J lost 5 bases, and 6 bases lay in between. The CDR3 reads CASSLGSHNEQFF. The CDR3 DNA follows: TGTGCCAGCAGTTTAGGCAGTCACAATGAGCAGTTCTTC.

This clonotype was seen repeatedly, ten times or more. The chain is built from TRBV27 and TRBJ2-1; D is uncertain. Germline-derived CDR1 and CDR2 are MNHEY and SMNVEV (reference sequence). The CDR3 length is 13 residues. V shed 0 bases and J shed 8 bases, with 8 bases lying between them. CDR3 loop: CASSLSGVYEQFF. The CDR3 DNA is TGTGCCAGCAGTTTATCCGGCGTGTATGAGCAGTTCTTC.

The J gene is TRBJ1-2, the V gene TRBV2, with 9 bases matching TRBD1. V lost 8 bases to trimming and J lost 8 bases; unmatched junction nucleotides: 12. The CDR3 totals 14 residues. From germline, CDR1 is SNHLY and CDR2 FYNNEI. Written as DNA, the CDR3 is TGTGCCAGCTCACAACCGGAGGGGACAGGGGGCTACACCTTC. Amino acid sequence: CASSQPEGTGGYTF.

This clonotype was seen a handful of times. The chain links TRBV7-2 to TRBJ2-5, with D tentatively TRBD1 (6 bases). Germline assignment: CDR1 SGHTA and CDR2 FQGNSA. The CDR3 is made up of 13 amino acids. V was cut by 5 bases and J by 7 bases, with 14 bases left in between. In nucleotides, the CDR3 is TGTGCCAGCAGCCCCCAGGGGCGGGTGACCCAGTACTTC. Translation: CASSPQGRVTQYF.

Only a few counts were recorded for this clonotype. The DNA for the CDR3 is TGTGCCAGCAGCTTAGGAGCCACAGGGGGCCTTGGCTACGAGCAGTACTTC. It codes for CASSLGATGGLGYEQYF. The J gene is TRBJ2-7, the V gene TRBV7-9; 9 positions match TRBD1. The germline V gene encodes CDR1 SEHNR and CDR2 FQNEAQ (reference sequence). V was pared by 1 base and J by 3 bases, with 10 bases of the junction left unmatched. CDR3 length equals 17 residues.

This clonotype has just a few counts. The chain joins TRBV4-3 to TRBJ2-3, with D possibly matching TRBD2 (6 bases). The CDR3 totals 16 residues. Germline CDR1 reads LGHNA; CDR2 reads YSLEER. The V end lost 1 base, the J end lost 0 bases, and 11 bases lay between the germline ends. The CDR3 bases are TGCGCCAGCAGCCAAGTAACGGGGACTAGCACAGATACGCAGTATTTT. Its protein product is CASSQVTGTSTDTQYF.

The chain is built from TRBV7-9 and TRBJ1-2; 8 bases line up with TRBD1. The CDR3 spans 13 residues. J lost 6 bases, V lost 5 bases, and 5 bases had no gene match. Germline V lookup: CDR1 SEHNR, CDR2 FQNEAQ (reference sequence). CDR3 in amino acids: CASSAGQGHGYTF. The CDR3 region has the DNA TGTGCCAGCAGCGCAGGACAGGGACATGGCTACACCTTC.

This clonotype has more than one count but fewer than ten. V is TRBV15 and J is TRBJ2-7; 11 bases line up with TRBD2. The CDR3 totals 17 residues. V shed 0 bases, J shed 2 bases, and the junction held 6 bases outside the gene matches. CDR1 is LNHNV, CDR2 YYDKDF, per germline (reference sequence). The DNA for the CDR3 is TGTGCCACCAGCAGAGATAGCGGGGGGGCCATTACCTACGAGCAGTACTTC. This translates into CATSRDSGGAITYEQYF.

This clonotype was counted only a few times. The genes are TRBV18 and TRBJ1-1, with D possibly matching TRBD1 (6 bases). This CDR3 contains 13 residues. Trimming pared 4 bases from V and 1 base from J, leaving 7 bases between. Germline values: CDR1 KGHSH, CDR2 LQKENI. The CDR3 bases are TGTGCCAGCTCACGGGACAAGAACACTGAAGCTTTCTTT. It specifies CASSRDKNTEAFF.